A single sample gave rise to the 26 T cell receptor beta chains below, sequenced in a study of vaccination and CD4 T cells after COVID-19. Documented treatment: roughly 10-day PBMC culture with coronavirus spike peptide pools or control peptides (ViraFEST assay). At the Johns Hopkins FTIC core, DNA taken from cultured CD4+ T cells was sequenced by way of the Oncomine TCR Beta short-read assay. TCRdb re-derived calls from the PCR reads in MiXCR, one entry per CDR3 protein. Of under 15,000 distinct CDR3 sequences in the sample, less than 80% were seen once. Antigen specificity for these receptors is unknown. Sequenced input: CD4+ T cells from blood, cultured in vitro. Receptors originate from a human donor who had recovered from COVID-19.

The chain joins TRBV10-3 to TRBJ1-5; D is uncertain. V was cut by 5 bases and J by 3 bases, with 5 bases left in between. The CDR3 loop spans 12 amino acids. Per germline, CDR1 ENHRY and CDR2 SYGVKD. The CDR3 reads CAISHFNQPQHF. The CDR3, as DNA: TGTGCCATCAGTCACTTCAATCAGCCCCAGCATTTT.

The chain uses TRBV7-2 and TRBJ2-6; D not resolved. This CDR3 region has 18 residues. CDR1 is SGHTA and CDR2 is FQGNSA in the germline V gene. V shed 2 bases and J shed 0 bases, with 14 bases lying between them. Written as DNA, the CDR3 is TGTGCCAGCAGCTTAAGCCGACCGGGCAACTCTGGGGCCAACGTCCTGACTTTC. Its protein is CASSLSRPGNSGANVLTF.

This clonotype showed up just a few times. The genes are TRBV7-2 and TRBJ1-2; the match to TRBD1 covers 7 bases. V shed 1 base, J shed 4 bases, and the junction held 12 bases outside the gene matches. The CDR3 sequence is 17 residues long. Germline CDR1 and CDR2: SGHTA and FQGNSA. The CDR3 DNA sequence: TGTGCCAGCAGCTTAGATAGGAGACAGGGCTCCCTCTATGGCTACACCTTC. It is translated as CASSLDRRQGSLYGYTF.

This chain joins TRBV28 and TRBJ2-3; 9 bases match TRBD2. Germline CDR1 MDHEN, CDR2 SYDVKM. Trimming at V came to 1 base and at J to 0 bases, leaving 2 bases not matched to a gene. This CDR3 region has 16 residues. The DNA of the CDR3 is TGTGCCAGCAGTTTATCGACTAGCGGAAGCACAGATACGCAGTATTTT. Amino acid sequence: CASSLSTSGSTDTQYF.

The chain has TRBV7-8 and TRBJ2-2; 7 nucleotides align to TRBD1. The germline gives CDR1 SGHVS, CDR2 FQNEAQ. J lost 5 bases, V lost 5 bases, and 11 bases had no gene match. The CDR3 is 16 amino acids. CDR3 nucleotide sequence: TGTGCCAGCAGCGTACAGGGGCGCGTGGGGACCGGGGAGCTGTTTTTT. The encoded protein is CASSVQGRVGTGELFF.

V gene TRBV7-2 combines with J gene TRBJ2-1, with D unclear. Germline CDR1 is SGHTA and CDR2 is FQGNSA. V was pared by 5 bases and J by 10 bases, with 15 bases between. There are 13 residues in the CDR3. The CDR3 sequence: CASSLYIEPEQFF. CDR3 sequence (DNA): TGTGCCAGCAGCCTCTATATAGAGCCCGAGCAGTTCTTC.

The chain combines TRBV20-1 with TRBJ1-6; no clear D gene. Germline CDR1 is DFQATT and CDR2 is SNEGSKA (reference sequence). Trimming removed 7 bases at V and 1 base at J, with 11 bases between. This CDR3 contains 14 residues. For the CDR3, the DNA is TGCAGTGTCAGGTTGAGGTCCTATAATTCACCCCTCCACTTT. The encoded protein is CSVRLRSYNSPLHF.

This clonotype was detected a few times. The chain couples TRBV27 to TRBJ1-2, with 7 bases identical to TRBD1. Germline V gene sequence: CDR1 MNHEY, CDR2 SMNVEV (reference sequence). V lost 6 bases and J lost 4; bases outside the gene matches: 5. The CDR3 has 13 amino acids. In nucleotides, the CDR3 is TGTGCCAGCAGGCCGACAGGGATCTATGGCTACACCTTC. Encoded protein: CASRPTGIYGYTF.

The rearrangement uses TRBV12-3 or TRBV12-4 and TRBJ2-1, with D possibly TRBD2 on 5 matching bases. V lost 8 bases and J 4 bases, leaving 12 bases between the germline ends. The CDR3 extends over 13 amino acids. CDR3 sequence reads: CASGWESYNEQFF. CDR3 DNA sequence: TGTGCCAGCGGGTGGGAGTCATACAATGAGCAGTTCTTC.

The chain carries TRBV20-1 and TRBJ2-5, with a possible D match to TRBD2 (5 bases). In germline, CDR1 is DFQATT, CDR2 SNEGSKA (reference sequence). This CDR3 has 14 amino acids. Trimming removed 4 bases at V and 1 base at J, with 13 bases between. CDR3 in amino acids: CSATKGLVQETQYF. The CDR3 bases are TGCAGTGCTACGAAAGGACTGGTCCAAGAGACCCAGTACTTC.

The CDR3 sequence: CASSLAGNTEAFF. CDR3 nucleotides: TGTGCCAGCAGCTTAGCAGGAAACACTGAAGCTTTCTTT. The chain combines TRBV7-3 with TRBJ1-1; no firm D call. V gave up 2 bases and J gave up 2 bases, with 6 bases separating them. Germline lookup yields CDR1 SGHTA and CDR2 FQGTGA. The CDR3 has 13 residues.

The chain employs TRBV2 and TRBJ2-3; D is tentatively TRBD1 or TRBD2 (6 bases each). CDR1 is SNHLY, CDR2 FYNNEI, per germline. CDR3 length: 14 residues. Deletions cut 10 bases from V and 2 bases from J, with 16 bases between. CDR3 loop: CATRGGEYTDTQYF. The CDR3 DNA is TGTGCCACCAGGGGCGGGGAGTACACAGATACGCAGTATTTT. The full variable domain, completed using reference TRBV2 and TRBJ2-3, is EPEVTQTPSHQVTQMGQEVILRCVPISNHLYFYWYRQILGQKVEFLVSFYNNEISEKSEIFDDQFSVERPDGSNFTLKIRSTKLEDSAMYFCATRGGEYTDTQYFGPGTRLTVL.

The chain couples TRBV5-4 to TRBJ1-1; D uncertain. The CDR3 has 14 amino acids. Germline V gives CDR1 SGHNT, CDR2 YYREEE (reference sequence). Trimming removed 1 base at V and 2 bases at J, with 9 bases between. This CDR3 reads CASSLSRENTEAFF. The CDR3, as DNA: TGTGCCAGCAGCTTGTCACGAGAAAACACTGAAGCTTTCTTT.

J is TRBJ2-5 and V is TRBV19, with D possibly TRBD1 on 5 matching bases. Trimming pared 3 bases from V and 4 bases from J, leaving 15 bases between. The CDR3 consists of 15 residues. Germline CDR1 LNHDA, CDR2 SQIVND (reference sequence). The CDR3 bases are TGTGCCAGTAGTATGGGCAGGGTAAGCACAGAGACCCAGTACTTC. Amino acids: CASSMGRVSTETQYF.

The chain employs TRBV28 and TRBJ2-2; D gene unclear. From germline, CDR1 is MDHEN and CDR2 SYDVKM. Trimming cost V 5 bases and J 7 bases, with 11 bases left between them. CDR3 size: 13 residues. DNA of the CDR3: TGTGCCAGCAGTCTCCCGTCCCTCGGGGAGCTGTTTTTT. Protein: CASSLPSLGELFF. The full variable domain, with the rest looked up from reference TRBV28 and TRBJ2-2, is DVKVTQSSRYLVKRTGEKVFLECVQDMDHENMFWYRQDPGLGLRLIYFSYDVKMKEKGDIPEGYSVSREKKERFSLILESASTNQTSMYLCASSLPSLGELFFGEGSRLTVL.

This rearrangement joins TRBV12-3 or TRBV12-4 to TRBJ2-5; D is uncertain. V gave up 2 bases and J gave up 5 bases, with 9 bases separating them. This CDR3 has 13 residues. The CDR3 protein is CASSLRVAETQYF. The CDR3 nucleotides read TGTGCCAGCAGTTTACGGGTAGCCGAGACCCAGTACTTC.

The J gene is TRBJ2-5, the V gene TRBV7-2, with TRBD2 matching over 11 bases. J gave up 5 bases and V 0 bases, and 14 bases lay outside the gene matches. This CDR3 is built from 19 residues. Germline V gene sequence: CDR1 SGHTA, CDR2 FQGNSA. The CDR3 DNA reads TGTGCCAGCAGCTTAGCGAGGAAACTAGCGGGAGCTGGAGGGGAGACCCAGTACTTC. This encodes CASSLARKLAGAGGETQYF.

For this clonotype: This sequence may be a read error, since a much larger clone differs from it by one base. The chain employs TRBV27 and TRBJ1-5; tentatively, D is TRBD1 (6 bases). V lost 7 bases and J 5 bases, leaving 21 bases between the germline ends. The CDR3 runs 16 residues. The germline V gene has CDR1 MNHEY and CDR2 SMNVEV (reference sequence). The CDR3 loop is CASTPRGRRSHQPQHF. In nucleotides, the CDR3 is TGTGCCAGCACCCCCCGGGGGCGGAGAAGCCATCAGCCCCAGCATTTT.

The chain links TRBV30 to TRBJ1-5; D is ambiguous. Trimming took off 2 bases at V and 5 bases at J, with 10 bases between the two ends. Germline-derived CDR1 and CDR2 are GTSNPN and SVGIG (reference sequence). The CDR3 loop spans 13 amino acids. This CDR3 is CAWSHGRDQPQHF. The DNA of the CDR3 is TGTGCCTGGAGTCACGGGAGGGATCAGCCCCAGCATTTT.

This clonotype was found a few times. This CDR3 reads CASSAKGQLNTSPLHF. CDR3 nucleotides: TGTGCCAGCAGCGCGAAGGGACAGCTGAATACTTCACCCCTCCACTTT. The chain uses TRBV7-9 and TRBJ1-6; 7 positions agree with TRBD1. V shed 5 bases and J 9 bases; nucleotides not matched to a gene: 13. CDR1 and CDR2 (germline): SEHNR, FQNEAQ (reference sequence). This CDR3 is 16 amino acids long.

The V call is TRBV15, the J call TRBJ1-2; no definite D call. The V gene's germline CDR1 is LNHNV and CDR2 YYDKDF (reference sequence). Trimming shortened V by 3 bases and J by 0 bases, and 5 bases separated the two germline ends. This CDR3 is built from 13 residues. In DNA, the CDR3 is TGTGCCACCAGCAGCTCTCCTAACTATGGCTACACCTTC. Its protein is CATSSSPNYGYTF.

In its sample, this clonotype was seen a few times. The CDR3 DNA sequence: TGTGCCAGCAGCTTAGTAGTCGAAAGCTATGGCTACACCTTC. Its translation is CASSLVVESYGYTF. The V and J genes are TRBV7-9 and TRBJ1-2; no definite D call. The CDR3 has 14 amino acids. Looked up from germline, CDR1 is SEHNR and CDR2 is FQNEAQ (reference sequence). V was pared by 1 base and J by 4 bases, with 10 bases between.

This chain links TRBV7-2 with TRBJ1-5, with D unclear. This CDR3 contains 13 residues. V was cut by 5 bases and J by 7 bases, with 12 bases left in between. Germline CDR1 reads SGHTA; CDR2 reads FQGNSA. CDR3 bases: TGTGCCAGCAGCCCCAAATTGCGGCAGCCCCAGCATTTT. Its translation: CASSPKLRQPQHF. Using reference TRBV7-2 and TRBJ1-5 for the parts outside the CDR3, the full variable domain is GAGVSQSPSNKVTEKGKDVELRCDPISGHTALYWYRQSLGQGLEFLIYFQGNSAPDKSGLPSDRFSAERTGGSVSTLTIQRTQQEDSAVYLCASSPKLRQPQHFGDGTRLSIL.

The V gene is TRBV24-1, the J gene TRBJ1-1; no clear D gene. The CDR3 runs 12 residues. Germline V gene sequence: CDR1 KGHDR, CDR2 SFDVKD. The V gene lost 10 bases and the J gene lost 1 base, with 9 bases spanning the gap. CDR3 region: CATSRANTEAFF. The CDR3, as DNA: TGTGCCACATCGAGAGCGAACACTGAAGCTTTCTTT.

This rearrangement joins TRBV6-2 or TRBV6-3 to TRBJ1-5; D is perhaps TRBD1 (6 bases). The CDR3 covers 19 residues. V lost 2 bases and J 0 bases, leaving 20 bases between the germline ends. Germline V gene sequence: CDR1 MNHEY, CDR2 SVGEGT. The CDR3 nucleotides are TGTGCCAGCAGTTACCGTGGGGGCACAGGACTCTATAGCAATCAGCCCCAGCATTTT. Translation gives CASSYRGGTGLYSNQPQHF.

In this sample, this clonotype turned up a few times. CDR3 residues: CASSLGAGVYSYNSPLHF. The DNA for the CDR3 is TGTGCCAGCAGCTTAGGGGCAGGAGTCTACTCCTATAATTCACCCCTCCACTTT. The genes are TRBV7-2 and TRBJ1-6; D gene ambiguous. Germline lookup yields CDR1 SGHTA and CDR2 FQGNSA. Trimming cost V 1 base and J 0 bases, with 13 bases left between them. The CDR3 consists of 18 residues.